The rows below give T cell receptor beta chains drawn from one sample of a study of blood T cells in healthy people across ages. A single record per CDR3 protein comes from TCRdb applying MiXCR to the 5' RACE reads. The sample holds under 2,000,000 distinct CDR3 sequences, 49% seen once. The sample was blood. These receptors all stem from a woman aged 40-49 years in good health. CDR3s include the opening cysteine and the closing phenylalanine or tryptophan. A D gene is named only where the DNA matches it firmly. Clone size, where shown, is once, few, many, or a class for clones that have expanded.

size: -
V: TRBV28
D: -
J: TRBJ2-6
CDR3: CAIGGAGANVLTF
DNA: TGTGCCATAGGGGGGGCTGGGGCCAACGTCCTGACTTTC

size: few
V: TRBV6-2/TRBV6-3
D: -
J: TRBJ2-7
CDR3: CASSYERSGPLYEQYF
DNA: TGTGCCAGCAGTTACGAGAGGAGCGGCCCTTTGTACGAGCAGTACTTC

size: -
V: TRBV7-3
D: -
J: TRBJ2-1
CDR3: CASSLSGARSGNEQFF
DNA: TGTGCCAGCAGCTTATCGGGTGCGCGGAGCGGCAATGAGCAGTTCTTC

size: -
V: TRBV5-6
D: TRBD2
J: TRBJ2-3
CDR3: CASSLGLAGWGDTQYF
DNA: TGTGCCAGCAGCTTGGGCCTAGCGGGATGGGGAGATACGCAGTATTTT

size: -
V: TRBV7-9
D: -
J: TRBJ1-4
CDR3: CASSLGQVPEKLFF
DNA: TGTGCCAGCAGCTTAGGACAGGTTCCTGAAAAACTGTTTTTT

size: few
V: TRBV7-2
D: -
J: TRBJ1-1
CDR3: CASSPMPGASAFF
DNA: TGTGCCAGCAGCCCGATGCCGGGCGCCTCAGCTTTCTTT

size: -
V: TRBV6-2/TRBV6-3
D: TRBD1
J: TRBJ2-5
CDR3: CASSPAPGQGVNQETQYF
DNA: TGTGCCAGCAGTCCTGCCCCGGGACAGGGGGTTAACCAAGAGACCCAGTACTTC

size: -
V: TRBV28
D: -
J: TRBJ2-3
CDR3: CASSLYRHTQYF
DNA: TGTGCCAGCAGTTTATACAGGCATACGCAGTATTTT

size: once
V: TRBV9
D: -
J: TRBJ2-1
CDR3: CASSVPRGAGENEQFF
DNA: TGTGCCAGCAGCGTGCCCCGGGGGGCCGGGGAAAATGAGCAGTTCTTC

size: -
V: TRBV12-3/TRBV12-4
D: TRBD2
J: TRBJ2-3
CDR3: CASSGLAGGQDTQYF
DNA: TGTGCCAGCAGTGGACTAGCGGGGGGGCAAGATACGCAGTATTTT

size: -
V: TRBV11-2
D: -
J: TRBJ2-5
CDR3: CVSSLTGRGERTQYF
DNA: TGTGTCAGCAGCTTGACGGGACGGGGTGAAAGGACCCAGTACTTC

size: -
V: TRBV6-5
D: TRBD1
J: TRBJ2-1
CDR3: CTSSFLRQGKSSYNEQFF
DNA: TGTACCAGCAGTTTCCTACGACAGGGTAAAAGCTCCTACAATGAGCAGTTCTTC

size: -
V: TRBV5-1
D: -
J: TRBJ1-1
CDR3: CASGTSGAGYIAFF
DNA: TGCGCCAGCGGCACATCGGGGGCAGGGTATATTGCTTTCTTT

size: -
V: TRBV11-2
D: -
J: TRBJ2-7
CDR3: CASGQSYYEQYF
DNA: TGTGCCAGCGGACAGAGTTATTACGAGCAGTACTTC

size: few
V: TRBV10-3
D: TRBD2
J: TRBJ2-4
CDR3: CAISEVVGGAKNIQYF
DNA: TGTGCCATCAGTGAGGTTGTGGGGGGGGCCAAAAACATTCAGTACTTC

size: -
V: TRBV28
D: -
J: TRBJ2-6
CDR3: CASSPPLRVTGANVLTF
DNA: TGTGCCAGCAGTCCCCCTCTTAGGGTGACTGGGGCCAACGTCCTGACTTTC

size: -
V: TRBV9
D: -
J: TRBJ1-1
CDR3: CASSDPGTDNTEAFF
DNA: TGTGCCAGCAGCGACCCCGGGACGGATAACACTGAAGCTTTCTTT

size: -
V: TRBV3-1
D: -
J: TRBJ2-5
CDR3: CASSLKGDPQGETQYF
DNA: TGTGCCAGCAGCCTAAAAGGGGACCCCCAGGGAGAGACCCAGTACTTC

size: -
V: TRBV5-6
D: -
J: TRBJ1-1
CDR3: CASSLVGGALGTEAFF
DNA: TGTGCCAGCAGCTTGGTTGGGGGCGCATTAGGCACTGAAGCTTTCTTT

size: few
V: TRBV28
D: -
J: TRBJ1-2
CDR3: CASTSEAAGWGYTF
DNA: TGTGCCAGCACCTCTGAGGCGGCCGGGTGGGGCTACACCTTC

size: -
V: TRBV18
D: -
J: TRBJ2-7
CDR3: CASSPVGKGNYEQYF
DNA: TGTGCCAGCTCACCAGTTGGGAAGGGAAACTACGAGCAGTACTTC

size: few
V: TRBV9
D: -
J: TRBJ2-3
CDR3: CASSVEGGGPADTQYF
DNA: TGTGCCAGCAGCGTAGAAGGGGGGGGGCCCGCAGATACGCAGTATTTT

size: few
V: TRBV6-2/TRBV6-3
D: -
J: TRBJ2-1
CDR3: CASTESLGNEQFF
DNA: TGTGCCAGCACGGAATCCTTGGGCAATGAGCAGTTCTTC

size: -
V: TRBV28
D: -
J: TRBJ2-1
CDR3: CASSSRSGNEQFF
DNA: TGTGCCAGCAGTTCCCGGTCGGGCAATGAGCAGTTCTTC

size: few
V: TRBV7-3
D: TRBD1
J: TRBJ2-1
CDR3: CASGLQGGEQFF
DNA: TGTGCCAGCGGGTTACAGGGGGGTGAGCAGTTCTTC

size: few
V: TRBV4-3
D: -
J: TRBJ1-2
CDR3: CASSQEGERLGYTF
DNA: TGCGCCAGCAGCCAAGAAGGGGAAAGGCTTGGCTACACCTTC

size: -
V: TRBV9
D: -
J: TRBJ1-2
CDR3: CASSVVASPNYGYTF
DNA: TGTGCCAGCAGCGTAGTAGCCTCGCCTAACTATGGCTACACCTTC

size: few
V: TRBV12-3/TRBV12-4
D: TRBD1
J: TRBJ2-7
CDR3: CASKLDRGHLYEQYF
DNA: TGTGCCAGCAAACTAGACAGGGGACACCTCTACGAGCAGTACTTC

size: few
V: TRBV10-3
D: -
J: TRBJ1-6
CDR3: CAISEDPTYSPLHF
DNA: TGTGCCATCAGTGAGGATCCCACTTATTCACCCCTCCACTTT

size: -
V: TRBV4-2
D: TRBD1
J: TRBJ1-2
CDR3: CASSQDGGRGRSGGYTF
DNA: TGTGCCAGCAGCCAAGACGGGGGCAGGGGGCGCTCAGGCGGCTACACCTTC

size: -
V: TRBV6-1
D: -
J: TRBJ2-7
CDR3: CASSDIRSYEQYF
DNA: TGTGCCAGCAGTGACATACGCTCCTACGAGCAGTACTTC

size: few
V: TRBV20-1
D: TRBD2
J: TRBJ2-5
CDR3: CSALTSGEHKETQYF
DNA: TGCAGTGCACTGACTAGCGGGGAACATAAAGAGACCCAGTACTTC

size: -
V: TRBV2
D: -
J: TRBJ1-5
CDR3: CASRSDRNQPQHF
DNA: TGTGCCAGCAGATCGGACCGCAATCAGCCCCAGCATTTT

size: -
V: TRBV6-4
D: -
J: TRBJ1-2
CDR3: CASSDSKFPGTNYGYTF
DNA: TGTGCCAGCAGTGACTCGAAGTTCCCCGGAACCAACTATGGCTACACCTTC